This TCR beta chain was captured in a study of cytomegalovirus exposure and HLA in healthy donors. In the case of this clone: Its cognate antigen is unknown.

The CDR3 is 14 amino acids. Trimming at V came to 7 bases and at J to 2 bases, leaving 6 bases not matched to a gene. CDR1 is SQVTM and CDR2 is ANQGSEA in the germline V gene. With 60 Vbeta and 13 Jbeta primers, the PCR was carried out. Data came from immunoSEQ multiplex PCR; TCRdb stores just in-frame clones and leaves some out. The table records some 150,000 clones, roughly 70% of them present only once. Every donor was a healthy person donating bone marrow. General study points: The productive fraction for most TCR beta V segments was about 87% or about 30% in an earlier analysis.

The sample was PBMCs. The V and J genes are TRBV29-1 and TRBJ2-5; 11 positions agree with TRBD1. The clonotype comes from a man aged 60 to 69 in good health and CMV-seronegative. CDR3 nucleotide sequence: TGCAGCGGGGTTCGGGACAGGGGGCAAGAGACCCAGTACTTC. Translation gives CSGVRDRGQETQYF. The variable domain in full, completed from reference TRBV29-1 and TRBJ2-5, reads SAVISQKPSRDICQRGTSLTIQCQVDSQVTMMFWYRQQPGQSLTLIATANQGSEATYESGFVIDKFPISRPNLTFSTLTVSNMSPEDSSIYLCSGVRDRGQETQYFGPGTRLLVL.